Shown below are 4 T cell receptor beta chains from a single sample sequenced in a study of cytomegalovirus exposure and HLA in healthy donors. PCR employed 60 Vbeta and 13 Jbeta primers. Sequencing was performed with immunoSEQ multiplex PCR; in TCRdb, only in-frame clones are kept and a portion is missing. Here the sample spans approximately 79,000 clones, under 80% being singletons. Material for sequencing was PBMCs. The origin of the receptors is a middle-aged man in good health and CMV-seronegative.

The V call is TRBV27, the J call TRBJ2-3; perhaps TRBD2 as D (5 bases). V lost 8 bases and J lost 2, with 14 bases in between. Germline CDR1 MNHEY, CDR2 SMNVEV (reference sequence). The CDR3 is 14 residues long. CDR3 bases: TGTGCCAGCTATGATGGGGAGTACACAGATACGCAGTATTTT. Residues: CASYDGEYTDTQYF.

The J gene is TRBJ1-2, the V gene TRBV7-8, with no clear D. The CDR3 consists of 16 residues. Germline CDR1 is SGHVS and CDR2 is FQNEAQ. V lost 0 bases and J 5 bases, leaving 16 bases between the germline ends. Written as DNA, the CDR3 is TGTGCCAGCAGCTTAGCCGAGGTAGGCTTCTGGTATGGCTACACCTTC. As protein: CASSLAEVGFWYGYTF.

The rearrangement joins TRBV15 to TRBJ1-5; 8 nucleotides line up with TRBD1. Germline loops: CDR1 LNHNV, CDR2 YYDKDF (reference sequence). V lost 0 bases to trimming and J lost 3 bases; unmatched junction nucleotides: 4. CDR3 length equals 16 residues. As DNA, the CDR3 is TGTGCCACCAGCAGAGAGTCAGGGGGCCCCAATCAGCCCCAGCATTTT. Protein product: CATSRESGGPNQPQHF.

V is TRBV5-1 and J is TRBJ1-1; a possible D gene is TRBD1 (6 bases). Trimming left V 0 bases short and J 5 bases short, with 14 bases between. CDR3 length equals 15 residues. The germline V gene has CDR1 SGHRS and CDR2 YFSETQ. CDR3 coding DNA: TGCGCCAGCAGCTTGGTTCCAGGGGTTTCGACTGAAGCTTTCTTT. Translating gives CASSLVPGVSTEAFF.